This record looks at one TCR beta chain sequence and its context. What it recognizes is unknown. The data derive from a study of shared clonotypes between healthy human individuals. Findings and limits, study-wide: Relative to their counterparts shared across all four donors, non-shared clonotypes exhibited diminished generation probabilities.

CDR1 is MGHRA and CDR2 is YSYEKL in the germline V gene. The ends lost 6 bases at V and 3 bases at J; junction bases unmatched: 11. CDR3 size: 16 residues. Profiling relied on immunoSEQ multiplex PCR, and the TCRdb table lists in-frame clones only, not all of them. The data show about 2 million clones, about 94% seen once. CD45RO-negative, CCR7-selected cells formed the naive CD8 fraction, which excluded terminally differentiated effector memory CD45RA+ cells. The J gene is TRBJ2-1, the V gene TRBV4-1; 7 nucleotides agree with TRBD1. This TCR was sampled from a man aged 18 to 29 in good health. Material: naive CD8+ T cells sorted from blood. CDR3 in amino acids: CASRSHTGADYNEQFF. The CDR3 bases are TGCGCCAGCAGATCCCACACAGGGGCCGACTACAATGAGCAGTTCTTC.